This TCR beta chain was captured by sequencing in a study of blood T cell repertoires in COVID-19. Sequencing used immunoSEQ multiplex PCR; TCRdb keeps in-frame clones, though not all of them. The sample lists some 260,000 clones; about 86% were seen once. Sequences were obtained from PBMCs or T cells enriched from blood (not recorded which). The sequence derives from a man aged 30 to 39 with acute COVID-19.

CDR3 residues: CASSALVSTDTQYF. Written as DNA, the CDR3 is TGTGCCAGCAGTGCCTTAGTTAGCACAGATACGCAGTATTTT. V and J are TRBV28 and TRBJ2-3; D is ambiguous. The CDR3 has 14 residues. Germline CDR1 MDHEN, CDR2 SYDVKM. Between the trimmed V and J ends, which lost 5 bases and 0 bases, there was a span of 9 bases.